This TCR beta chain stems from a study of human T cells and chemical hapten exposure. Points on this clonotype: What it binds is unknown.

Germline lookup yields CDR1 SQVTM and CDR2 ANQGSEA. V lost 5 bases and J lost 0, with 10 bases in between. This CDR3 has 13 amino acids. Unique molecular identifiers were attached to individual cDNA molecules during library preparation. TCRdb recomputed calls from the RACE reads with MiXCR, one row per CDR3 protein. The table lists around 120,000 distinct CDR3 sequences, 9% to 14% of them singletons, with more than 1.3% in the top ten. Sample time point: patch test 1, 2 weeks after DPC sensitization. Treatment noted: therapeutic diphenylcyclopropenone sensitization with weekly scalp DPC. From whole blood left unfractionated, total RNA was extracted. Study-wide findings and caveats: Expanded TCRs clustered into significantly more large CDR3 similarity groups than controls, the analysis revealed.

The TCR originated in a woman aged 50 to 60 with alopecia areata. Some clones in this sample may be carry-over from other donors' samples. V is TRBV29-1 and J is TRBJ1-1; D remains unclear. Source: whole blood, taken in connection with sensitization to the hapten diphenylcyclopropenone (DPC). The CDR3 sequence is CSVISPLNTEAFF. CDR3 sequence (DNA): TGCAGCGTTATAAGCCCGCTGAACACTGAAGCTTTCTTT.